This T cell receptor (beta chain) was recorded in a study of cytomegalovirus exposure and HLA in healthy donors. Study information: The approximately 120 validation repertoires used the same platform as the roughly 620 first-cohort repertoires, a later analysis reported. Study-wide findings and caveats: A later analysis found first-cohort TCR clusters tended to co-occur in the 90 to 150 validation repertoires. CMV antigen specificity was confirmed in vitro for three CMV-associated chains.

TCRdb keeps only in-frame clones here, not all; method: immunoSEQ multiplex PCR. This sample yields 280,000 or so clones, of which roughly 90% are seen a single time; 0.92% belongs to the top ten. Points on this clone: What it recognizes is unknown.

The germline V and J ends were trimmed by 0 bases and 2 bases, with 11 bases remaining between them. Germline V gene lookup returns CDR1 SGHDN and CDR2 FVKESK. The CDR3 is 17 amino acids. The chain joins TRBV14 to TRBJ2-6, with a tentative D call TRBD1 (6 bases). This receptor was identified in a woman aged 18-35 years in good health and CMV-seronegative. Input material: PBMCs. CDR3 in amino acids: CASSQDPRTAGANVLTF. CDR3 sequence (DNA): TGTGCCAGCAGCCAAGATCCCCGGACAGCTGGGGCCAACGTCCTGACTTTC.